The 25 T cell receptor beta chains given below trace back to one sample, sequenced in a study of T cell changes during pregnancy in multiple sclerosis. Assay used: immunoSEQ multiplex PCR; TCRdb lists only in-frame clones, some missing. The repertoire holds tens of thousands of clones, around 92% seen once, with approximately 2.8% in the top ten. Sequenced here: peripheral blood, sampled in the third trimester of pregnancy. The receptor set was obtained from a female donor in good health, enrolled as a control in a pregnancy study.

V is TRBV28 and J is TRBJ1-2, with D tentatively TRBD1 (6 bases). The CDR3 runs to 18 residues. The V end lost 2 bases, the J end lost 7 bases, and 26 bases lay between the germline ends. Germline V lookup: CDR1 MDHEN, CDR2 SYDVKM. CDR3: CASSLPMTGTSKVGGYTF. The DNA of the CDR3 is TGTGCCAGCAGTTTACCAATGACCGGGACATCTAAAGTGGGTGGCTACACCTTC.

The CDR3 region has the DNA TGCGCCAGCAGTCGGGACAGGTTGGATGAGCAGTTCTTC. Its translation: CASSRDRLDEQFF. V and J are TRBV5-1 and TRBJ2-1; TRBD1 aligns across 8 bases. Germline V gives CDR1 SGHRS, CDR2 YFSETQ. The CDR3 loop spans 13 amino acids. The V and J ends lost 5 bases and 8 bases, in that order; junction bases with no gene match: 6.

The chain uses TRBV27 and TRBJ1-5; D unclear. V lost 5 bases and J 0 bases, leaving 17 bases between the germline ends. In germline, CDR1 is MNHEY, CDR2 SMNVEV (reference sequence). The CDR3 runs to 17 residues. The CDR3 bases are TGTGCCAGCAGTCCCCTCGAGGAAGTCTATAGCAATCAGCCCCAGCATTTT. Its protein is CASSPLEEVYSNQPQHF.

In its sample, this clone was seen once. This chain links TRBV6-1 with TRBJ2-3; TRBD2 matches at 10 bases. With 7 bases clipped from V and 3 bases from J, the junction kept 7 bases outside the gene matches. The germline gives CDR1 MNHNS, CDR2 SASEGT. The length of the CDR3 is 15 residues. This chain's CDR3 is CASIALAGKTDTQYF. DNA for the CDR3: TGTGCCAGCATCGCACTAGCGGGGAAAACAGATACGCAGTATTTT.

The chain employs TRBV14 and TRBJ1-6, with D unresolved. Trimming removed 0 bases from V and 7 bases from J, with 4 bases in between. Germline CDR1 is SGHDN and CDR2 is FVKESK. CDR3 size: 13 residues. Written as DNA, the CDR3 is TGTGCCAGCAGCCAAGATCTCAATTCACCCCTCCACTTT. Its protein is CASSQDLNSPLHF.

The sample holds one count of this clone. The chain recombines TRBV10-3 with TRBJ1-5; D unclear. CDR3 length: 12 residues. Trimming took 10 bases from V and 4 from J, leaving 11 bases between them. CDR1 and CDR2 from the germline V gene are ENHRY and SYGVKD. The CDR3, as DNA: TGTGCCACCGGGGTGGCAAATCAGCCCCAGCATTTT. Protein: CATGVANQPQHF.

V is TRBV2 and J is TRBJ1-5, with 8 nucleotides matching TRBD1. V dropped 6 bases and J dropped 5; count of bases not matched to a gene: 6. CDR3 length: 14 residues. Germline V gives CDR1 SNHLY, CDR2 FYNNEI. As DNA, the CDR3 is TGTGCCAGCAGGGGGACAGGTCTAGATCAGCCCCAGCATTTT. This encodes CASRGTGLDQPQHF.

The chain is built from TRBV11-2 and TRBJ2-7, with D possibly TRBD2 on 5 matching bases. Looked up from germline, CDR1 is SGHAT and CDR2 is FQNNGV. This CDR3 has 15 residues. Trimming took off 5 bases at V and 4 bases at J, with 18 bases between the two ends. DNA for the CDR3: TGTGCCAGCAGCGGCTGGACTTCCGGTGGTTACGAGCAGTACTTC. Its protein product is CASSGWTSGGYEQYF.

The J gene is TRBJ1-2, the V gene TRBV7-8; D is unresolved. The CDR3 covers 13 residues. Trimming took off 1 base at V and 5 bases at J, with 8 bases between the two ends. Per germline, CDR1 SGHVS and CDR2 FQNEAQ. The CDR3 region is CASSLGTGYGYTF. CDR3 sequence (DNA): TGTGCCAGCAGCTTAGGTACGGGTTATGGCTACACCTTC.

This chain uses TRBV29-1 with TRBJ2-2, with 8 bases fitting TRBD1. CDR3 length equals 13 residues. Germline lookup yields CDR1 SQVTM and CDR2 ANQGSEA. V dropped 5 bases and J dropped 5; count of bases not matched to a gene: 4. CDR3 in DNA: TGCAGCGTTTGTGGGACAGGAACCGGGGAGCTGTTTTTT. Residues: CSVCGTGTGELFF.

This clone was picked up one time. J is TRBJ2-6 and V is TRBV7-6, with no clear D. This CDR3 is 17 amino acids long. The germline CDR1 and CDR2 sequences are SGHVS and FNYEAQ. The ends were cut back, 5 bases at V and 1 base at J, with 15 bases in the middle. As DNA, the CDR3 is TGTGCCAGCAGCCTTCAACCCCCCGGGTCTGGGGCCAACGTCCTGACTTTC. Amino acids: CASSLQPPGSGANVLTF.

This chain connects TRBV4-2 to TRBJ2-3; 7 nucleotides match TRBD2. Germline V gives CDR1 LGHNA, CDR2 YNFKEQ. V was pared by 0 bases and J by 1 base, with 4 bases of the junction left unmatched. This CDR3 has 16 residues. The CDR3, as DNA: TGTGCCAGCAGCCAAGAGGCCCGGGGGGGCACAGATACGCAGTATTTT. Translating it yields CASSQEARGGTDTQYF.

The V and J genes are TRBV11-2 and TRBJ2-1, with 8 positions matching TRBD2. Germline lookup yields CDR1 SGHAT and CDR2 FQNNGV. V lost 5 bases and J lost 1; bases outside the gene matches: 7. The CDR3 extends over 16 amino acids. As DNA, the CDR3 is TGTGCCAGCAGCCTGGTCACTAGCGGTTCCTACAATGAGCAGTTCTTC. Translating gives CASSLVTSGSYNEQFF.

The CDR3 region is CASSLAGQGGQPQHF. CDR3 in DNA: TGTGCCAGCAGCTTGGCCGGGCAGGGCGGCCAGCCCCAGCATTTT. J is TRBJ1-5 and V is TRBV5-6; weak D call: TRBD1 (5 bases). V was shortened by 0 bases and J by 7 bases, with 14 bases between the two germline ends. This CDR3 contains 15 residues. The germline gives CDR1 SGHDT, CDR2 YYEEEE.

DNA of the CDR3: TGCGCCAGCAGCCGAGGTCGGGGACTAGCGGGAGGGCCGGGGTACAATGAGCAGTTCTTC. This codes for CASSRGRGLAGGPGYNEQFF. The chain joins TRBV4-3 to TRBJ2-1; TRBD2 agrees at 16 bases. Germline CDR1 reads LGHNA; CDR2 reads YSLEER. CDR3 length equals 20 residues. With 4 bases clipped from V and 4 bases from J, the junction kept 13 bases outside the gene matches.

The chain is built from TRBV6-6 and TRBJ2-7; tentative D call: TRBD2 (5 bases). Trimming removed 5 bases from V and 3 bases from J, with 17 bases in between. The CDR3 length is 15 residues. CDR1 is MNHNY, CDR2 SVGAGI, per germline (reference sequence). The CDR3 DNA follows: TGTGCCAGCAGTCCCCCGGGAAGCAGCGGCTACGAGCAGTACTTC. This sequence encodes CASSPPGSSGYEQYF.

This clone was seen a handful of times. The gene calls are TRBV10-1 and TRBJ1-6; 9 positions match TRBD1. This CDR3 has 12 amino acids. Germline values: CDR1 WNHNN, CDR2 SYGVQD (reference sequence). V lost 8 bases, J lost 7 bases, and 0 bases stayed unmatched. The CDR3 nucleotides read TGCGCCAGCGGGACAGGGAATTCACCCCTCCACTTT. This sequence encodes CASGTGNSPLHF.

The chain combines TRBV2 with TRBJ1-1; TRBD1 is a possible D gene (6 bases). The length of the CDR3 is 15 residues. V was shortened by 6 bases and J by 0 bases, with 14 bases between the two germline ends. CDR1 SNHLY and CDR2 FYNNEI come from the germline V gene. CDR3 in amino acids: CASRPDSLLNTEAFF. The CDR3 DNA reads TGTGCCAGCAGGCCGGACAGCCTACTGAACACTGAAGCTTTCTTT.

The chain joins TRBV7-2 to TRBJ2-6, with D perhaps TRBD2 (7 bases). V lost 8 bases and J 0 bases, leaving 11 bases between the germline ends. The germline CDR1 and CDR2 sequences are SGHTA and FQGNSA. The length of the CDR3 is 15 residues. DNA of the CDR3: TGTGCCAGCCGGAGGGGGGGCTCTGGGGCCAACGTCCTGACTTTC. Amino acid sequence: CASRRGGSGANVLTF.

The CDR3 nucleotides are TGTGCCAGCGGACAGAATGGCTATGGCTACACCTTC. Translated, it gives CASGQNGYGYTF. The rearrangement links TRBV14 to TRBJ1-2; D might be TRBD1 (6 bases). The CDR3 contains 12 residues. Between the trimmed V and J ends, which lost 8 bases and 4 bases, there was a span of 11 bases. The germline V gene encodes CDR1 SGHDN and CDR2 FVKESK.

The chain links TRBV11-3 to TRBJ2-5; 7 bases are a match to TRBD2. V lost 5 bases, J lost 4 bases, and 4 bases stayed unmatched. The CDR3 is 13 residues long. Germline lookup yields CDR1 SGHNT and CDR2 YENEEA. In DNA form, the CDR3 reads TGTGCCAGCAGCCCGGGGGGAGGAGAGACCCAGTACTTC. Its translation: CASSPGGGETQYF.

CDR3 DNA: TGTGCCAGCAGCCCCGGGACAGGGGGAGATACGCAGTATTTT. Translation: CASSPGTGGDTQYF. The chain is built from TRBV5-5 and TRBJ2-3; 11 bases fit TRBD1. J lost 5 bases, V lost 4 bases, and 3 bases had no gene match. CDR1 is SGHKS and CDR2 is YYEKEE in the germline V gene (reference sequence). The CDR3 contains 14 residues. The full variable domain, in which reference TRBV5-5 and TRBJ2-3 provide the parts outside the CDR3, is DAGVTQSPTHLIKTRGQQVTLRCSPISGHKSVSWYQQVLGQGPQFIFQYYEKEERGRGNFPDRFSARQFPNYSSELNVNALLLGDSALYLCASSPGTGGDTQYFGPGTRLTVL.

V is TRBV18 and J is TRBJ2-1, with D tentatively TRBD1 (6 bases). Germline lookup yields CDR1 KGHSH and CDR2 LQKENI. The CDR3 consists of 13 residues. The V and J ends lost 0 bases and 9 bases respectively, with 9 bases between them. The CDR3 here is CASSPPGGSEQFF. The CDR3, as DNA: TGTGCCAGCTCACCACCTGGGGGCAGTGAGCAGTTCTTC.

CDR3 protein: CASSYTTGPFETQYF. CDR3 nucleotides: TGTGCCAGCAGTTATACGACAGGGCCCTTTGAGACCCAGTACTTC. The chain has TRBV27 and TRBJ2-5; 7 bases are a match to TRBD1. Germline CDR1 and CDR2: MNHEY and SMNVEV (reference sequence). The CDR3 has 15 amino acids. V trimming: 4 bases; J trimming: 5 bases; junction bases outside the gene matches: 10.

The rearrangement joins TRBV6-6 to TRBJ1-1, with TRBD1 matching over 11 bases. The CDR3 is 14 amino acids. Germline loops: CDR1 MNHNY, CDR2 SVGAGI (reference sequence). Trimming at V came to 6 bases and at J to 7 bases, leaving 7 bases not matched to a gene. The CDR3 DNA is TGTGCCAGCAGCCCGGGACAGGGGGAGAGTGAAGCTTTCTTT. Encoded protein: CASSPGQGESEAFF.